A selection of T cell receptor beta chains follows, all from one sample in a study of cytomegalovirus exposure and HLA in healthy donors. Using immunoSEQ multiplex PCR, the repertoire was profiled, and TCRdb retains in-frame clones only, with some absent. Of hundreds of thousands of clones in the sample, 76% were seen once. Sequenced input: PBMCs. These receptors all stem from a young man in good health and CMV-seronegative. CDR3s include the opening cysteine and the closing phenylalanine or tryptophan. The D gene is left open where the match is weak. Where a row states a size, it is once, few, many or the class of an expanded clone; other rows omit it.

TRBD1 TRBJ2-7 TRBV6-5 - TGTGCCAGCACCGACAGGGTTACCGAGCAGTACTTC CASTDRVTEQYF
TRBD2 TRBJ2-5 TRBV9 - TGTGCCAGCAGCGTAGCGGGGGGGCTCCAAGAGACCCAGTACTTC CASSVAGGLQETQYF
TRBD2 TRBJ2-7 TRBV28 - TGTGCCAGCAGTTTACTAGCGGGAGGGCCGGACGAGCAGTACTTC CASSLLAGGPDEQYF
- TRBJ1-2 TRBV19 few TGTGCCAGTAGTATTATTGTCCGACAGGACACCCCTAACTATGGCTACACCTTC CASSIIVRQDTPNYGYTF
- TRBJ2-7 TRBV10-1 - TGCGCCAGCACCCCGGAGCGAGTAGACAGCTCGAACTCCTACGAGCAGTACTTC CASTPERVDSSNSYEQYF
TRBD2 TRBJ2-7 TRBV7-9 - TGTTCCAGCACCGAAGGGGCTAGCGGGAGATACGAGCAGTACTTC CSSTEGASGRYEQYF
TRBD1 TRBJ1-5 TRBV5-6 - TGTGCCAGCAGCTTGGGCAGGGGGGATCAGCCCCAGCATTTT CASSLGRGDQPQHF
TRBD1 TRBJ2-1 TRBV11-2 - TGTGCCAGCAGCTTAGTTTGGGACAGGGGCCTTTACGGGTATGAGCAGTTCTTC CASSLVWDRGLYGYEQFF
- TRBJ1-3 TRBV25-1 - TGTGCCAGCAGTGAATGGGGCAGGGGCGGAAACACCATATATTTT CASSEWGRGGNTIYF
- TRBJ2-5 TRBV5-1 few TGCGCCAGCAGCTTTATGACAGGCCAAGAGACCCAGTACTTC CASSFMTGQETQYF
- TRBJ2-7 TRBV7-8 - TGTGCCAGCAGCGCAGGGGGCCAGAACGGGGGGGAGCAGTACTTC CASSAGGQNGGEQYF
TRBD2 TRBJ2-1 TRBV27 - TGTGCCAGCAGTTTATCGCGTAGCGGGAGGGCCATTTCGAATGAGCAGTTCTTC CASSLSRSGRAISNEQFF
TRBD2 TRBJ2-7 TRBV5-1 - TGCGCCAGCAGCCTCGGGACTAGCGGGAGACCTTACGAGCAGTACTTC CASSLGTSGRPYEQYF
TRBD1 TRBJ1-2 TRBV6-1 - TGTGCCAGCAGTGTCCCCGTGACAGGGAAGGTTGACTATGGCTACACCTTC CASSVPVTGKVDYGYTF
- TRBJ1-3 TRBV6-5 - TGTGCCAGCAGTTACGCGGGGCCCTCTGGAAACACCATATATTTT CASSYAGPSGNTIYF
- TRBJ1-5 TRBV30 - TGTGCCTGGGGGGCGGAAAGCAATCAGCCCCAGCATTTT CAWGAESNQPQHF
TRBD1 TRBJ2-7 TRBV5-1 - TGCGCCAGCAGCTTTAGCCCTCCGGGACAGGGCTCCTACGAGCAGTACTTC CASSFSPPGQGSYEQYF
TRBD2 TRBJ2-1 TRBV5-1 - TGCGCCAGCAGTTCCGGGACTAGCGGTTACAATGAGCAGTTCTTC CASSSGTSGYNEQFF
- TRBJ1-2 TRBV19 - TGTGCCAGTAGCCCCAGACAGGCCTCGCGCCGTAACTACGGCTACACCTTC CASSPRQASRRNYGYTF
TRBD2 TRBJ2-7 TRBV28 - TGTGCCAGCAACAGCGGACTAGTCTACGAGCAGTACTTC CASNSGLVYEQYF
- TRBJ1-1 TRBV21-1 - TGTGCCAGCAGCAAAGGGGGGGACACTGAAGCTTTCTTT CASSKGGDTEAFF
TRBD2 TRBJ2-1 TRBV6-5 few TGTGCCAGCACTCGACTAGCGGGAGGGAATGAGCAGTTCTTC CASTRLAGGNEQFF
TRBD2 TRBJ2-7 TRBV6-5 - TGTGCCAGCAGTTACTCCATGGCTAGCGGGAGCGACGAGCAGTACTTC CASSYSMASGSDEQYF
- TRBJ2-3 TRBV15 - TGTGCCACAGCTGCGGTTGATACGCAGTATTTT CATAAVDTQYF
- TRBJ1-5 TRBV15 - TGTGCCACCAGCAGAGTCAGAAATCAGCCCCAGCATTTT CATSRVRNQPQHF
- TRBJ1-5 TRBV27 - TGTGCCAGCAGTCCCGCAGGGGCCAATCAGCCCCAGCATTTT CASSPAGANQPQHF
- TRBJ1-5 TRBV20-1 - TGCAGTGCTAGACACAATCAGCCCCAGCATTTT CSARHNQPQHF
TRBD2 TRBJ2-7 TRBV27 - TGTGCCAGCAAGGAAGCGGGAGGGCCTTGGTACGAGCAGTACTTC CASKEAGGPWYEQYF
- TRBJ1-3 TRBV5-1 - TGCGCCAGCAGCTTGGTGTTTACAGGTATCTCTGGAAACACCATATATTTT CASSLVFTGISGNTIYF
- TRBJ1-1 TRBV7-9 - TGTGCCAGCAGCTTAGAATATGAAGCTTTCTTT CASSLEYEAFF
- TRBJ1-2 TRBV2 - TGTGCCAGCAGTGCGGAGGAGGACTATGGCTACACCTTC CASSAEEDYGYTF
TRBD2 TRBJ2-7 TRBV5-8 - TGTGCCAGCCGGCGAGGGGTGGGAGGGGACGAGCAGTACTTC CASRRGVGGDEQYF
TRBD2 TRBJ2-2 TRBV5-1 - TGCGCCAGCAGATCCCTGACTAGCGGGAGTTTCGGGGAGCTGTTTTTT CASRSLTSGSFGELFF
- TRBJ2-1 TRBV27 - TGTGCCAGCAGTTCGATACTCCAGGGGTATGAGCAGTTCTTC CASSSILQGYEQFF
TRBD1 TRBJ2-5 TRBV9 - TGTGCCAGCAGCGCACCAGGGGGCCAAGAGACCCAGTACTTC CASSAPGGQETQYF
- TRBJ2-5 TRBV7-9 - TGTGCCAGCAGCCTAGGGGCTAATCAAGAGACCCGGTACTTC CASSLGANQETRYF
- TRBJ2-5 TRBV28 - TGTGCCAGCAGTTACTACAGGTTTTTTGAGACCCAGTACTTC CASSYYRFFETQYF
- TRBJ1-2 TRBV5-6 - TGTGCCAGCACGCGGCGGACGGGGGTTGACTACACCTTC CASTRRTGVDYTF
- TRBJ2-4 TRBV15 - TGTGCCACCCGGCAGGGGATGAGAGCCAAAAACATTCAGTACTTC CATRQGMRAKNIQYF
TRBD2 TRBJ2-7 TRBV6-1 - TGTGCCAGCAGGTTCCGACTAGCGGGAGGCTACGAGCAGTACTTC CASRFRLAGGYEQYF
- TRBJ2-6 TRBV27 - TGTGCCAGCACCATGAGCTCTGGGGCCAACGTCCTGACTTTC CASTMSSGANVLTF
TRBD1 TRBJ2-1 TRBV5-1 - TGCGCCAGCAGCCTGGGACAGGTCGAAAATGAGCAGTTCTTC CASSLGQVENEQFF
- TRBJ2-7 TRBV5-1 - TGCGCCAGCAGCTTGGAATGGCCAGGGAAGCAGCAGTACTTC CASSLEWPGKQQYF
- TRBJ2-5 TRBV11-2 - TGTGCCAGCAGCTCAGGGGTAGAGACCCAGTACTTC CASSSGVETQYF
- TRBJ1-1 TRBV5-4 few TGTGCCAGCAGCTGGACAGCTAACACTGAAGCTTTCTTT CASSWTANTEAFF
- TRBJ2-4 TRBV6-1 - TGTGCCAGCAGTGAAGGTCTAGTCGGGTACATTCAGTACTTC CASSEGLVGYIQYF
TRBD1 TRBJ1-5 TRBV7-9 few TGTGCCAGCAGCTTAGGACAGGGAGTAGGTCAGCCCCAGCATTTT CASSLGQGVGQPQHF
TRBD1 TRBJ2-7 TRBV7-9 - TGTGCCAGCAGCGCCCACCAGGGGACAGGGACCGAGCAGTACTTC CASSAHQGTGTEQYF